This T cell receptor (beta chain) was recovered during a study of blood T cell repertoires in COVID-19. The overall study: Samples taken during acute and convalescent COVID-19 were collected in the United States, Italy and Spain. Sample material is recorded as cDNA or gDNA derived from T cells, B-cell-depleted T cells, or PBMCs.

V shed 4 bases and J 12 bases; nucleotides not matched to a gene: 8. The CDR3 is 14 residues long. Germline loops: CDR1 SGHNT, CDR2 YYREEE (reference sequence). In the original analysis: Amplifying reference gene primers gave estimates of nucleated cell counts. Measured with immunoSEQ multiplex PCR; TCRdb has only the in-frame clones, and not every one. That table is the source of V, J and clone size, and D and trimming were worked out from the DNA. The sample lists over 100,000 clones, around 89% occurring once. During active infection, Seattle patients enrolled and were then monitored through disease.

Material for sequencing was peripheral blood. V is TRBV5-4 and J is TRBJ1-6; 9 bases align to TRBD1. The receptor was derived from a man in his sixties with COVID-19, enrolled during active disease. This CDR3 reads CASSEGQGKGPLHF. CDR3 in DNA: TGTGCCAGCAGCGAGGGACAGGGAAAAGGACCCCTCCACTTT.